The entry below gives a single T cell receptor (beta chain) sequence along with its context. This sample stems from a study of regulatory T cells in long-lasting Graves disease. Arm-PCR of CDR3 regions with iRepertoire HTBI primers generated TCR beta libraries. Via MiXCR, TCRdb re-called the multiplex PCR reads, giving one row per CDR3 protein. This table has about 560,000 distinct CDR3 sequences, around 15% appearing once. Time point reported: newly diagnosed GD, antithyroid drugs for less than 3 months. PBMC-derived RNA was used for the TCR library. In germline, CDR1 is DFQATT, CDR2 SNEGSKA (reference sequence). The CDR3 totals 14 residues. V lost 6 bases, J lost 3 bases, and 15 bases lay in between. The same data also went into a second study, on T cells in Graves' hyperthyroidism and ophthalmopathy. That work contributes: The HTBI set primed first-round TCR CDR3 RT-PCR.

Sample: peripheral blood mononuclear cells (PBMCs), taken at new diagnosis, from a patient treated with antithyroid drugs. This chain connects TRBV20-1 to TRBJ2-1; possible D gene TRBD2, 7 bases. The sequence was obtained from a man between 18 and 29 years old with Graves disease. CDR3 protein: CSAHGGGDYNEQFF. CDR3 sequence (DNA): TGCAGTGCCCATGGAGGGGGGGACTACAATGAGCAGTTCTTC.